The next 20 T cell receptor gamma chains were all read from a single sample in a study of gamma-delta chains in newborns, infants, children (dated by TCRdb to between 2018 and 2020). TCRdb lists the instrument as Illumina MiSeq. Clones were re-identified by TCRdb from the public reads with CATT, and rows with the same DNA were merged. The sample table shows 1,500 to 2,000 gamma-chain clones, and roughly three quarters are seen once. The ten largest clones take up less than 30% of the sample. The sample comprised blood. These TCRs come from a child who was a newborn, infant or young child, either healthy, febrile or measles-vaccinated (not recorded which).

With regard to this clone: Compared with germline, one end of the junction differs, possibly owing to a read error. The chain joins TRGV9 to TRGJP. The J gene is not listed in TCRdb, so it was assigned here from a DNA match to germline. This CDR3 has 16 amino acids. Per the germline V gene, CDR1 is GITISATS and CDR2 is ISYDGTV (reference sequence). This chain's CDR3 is CALWEYSESGKKIKVF. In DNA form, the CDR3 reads TGTGCCTTGTGGGAGTACAGCGAGTCGGGCAAAAAAATCAAGGTATTT.

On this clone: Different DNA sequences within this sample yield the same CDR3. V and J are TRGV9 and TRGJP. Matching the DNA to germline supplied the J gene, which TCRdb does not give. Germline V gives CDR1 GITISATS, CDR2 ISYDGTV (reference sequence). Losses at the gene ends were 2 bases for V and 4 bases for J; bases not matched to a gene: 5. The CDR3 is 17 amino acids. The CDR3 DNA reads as TGTGCCTTGTGGGAGGCATACCAAGAGTTGGGCAAAAAAATCAAGGTATTT. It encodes CALWEAYQELGKKIKVF.

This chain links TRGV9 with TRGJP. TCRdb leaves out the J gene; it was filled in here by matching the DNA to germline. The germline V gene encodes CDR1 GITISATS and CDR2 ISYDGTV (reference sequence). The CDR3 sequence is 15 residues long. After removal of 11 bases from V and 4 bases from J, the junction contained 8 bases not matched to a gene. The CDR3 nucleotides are TGTGCCTCGTACGAACAAGAGTTGGGCAAAAAAATCAAGGTATTT. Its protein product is CASYEQELGKKIKVF.

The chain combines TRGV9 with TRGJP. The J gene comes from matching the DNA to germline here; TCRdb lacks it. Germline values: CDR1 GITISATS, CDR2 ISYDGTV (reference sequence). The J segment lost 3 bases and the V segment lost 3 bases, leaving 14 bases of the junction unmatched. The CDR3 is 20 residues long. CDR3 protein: CALWEPRLIVQELGKKIKVF. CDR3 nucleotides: TGTGCCTTGTGGGAGCCTCGGCTTATCGTGCAAGAGTTGGGCAAAAAAATCAAGGTATTT.

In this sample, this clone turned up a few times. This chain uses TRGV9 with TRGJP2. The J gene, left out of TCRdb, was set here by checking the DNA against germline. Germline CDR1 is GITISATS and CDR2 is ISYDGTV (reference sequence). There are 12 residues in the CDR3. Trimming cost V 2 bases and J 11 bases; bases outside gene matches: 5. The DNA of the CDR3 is TGTGCCTTGTGGGAGGCGAGATGGATCAAGACGTTT. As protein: CALWEARWIKTF.

The CDR3 DNA reads TGTGCCTTGTGGGGGGAAAAGTTGGGCAAAAAAATCAAGGTATTT. As protein: CALWGEKLGKKIKVF. The chain uses TRGV9 and TRGJP. The J gene, left out of TCRdb, was set here by checking the DNA against germline. This CDR3 has 15 residues. In germline, CDR1 is GITISATS, CDR2 ISYDGTV (reference sequence). With 5 bases clipped from V and 8 bases from J, the junction kept 6 bases outside the gene matches.

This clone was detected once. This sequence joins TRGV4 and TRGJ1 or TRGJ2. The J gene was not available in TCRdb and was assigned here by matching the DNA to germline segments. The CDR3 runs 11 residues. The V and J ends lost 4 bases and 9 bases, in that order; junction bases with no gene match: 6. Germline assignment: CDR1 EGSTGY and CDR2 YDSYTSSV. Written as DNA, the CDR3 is TGTGCCACCTGGGACCCACTTAAGAAACTCTTT. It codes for CATWDPLKKLF.

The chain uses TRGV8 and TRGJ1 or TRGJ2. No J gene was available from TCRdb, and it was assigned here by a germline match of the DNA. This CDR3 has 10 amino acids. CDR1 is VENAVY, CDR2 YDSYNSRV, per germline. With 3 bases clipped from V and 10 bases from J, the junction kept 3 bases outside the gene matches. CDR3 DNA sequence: TGTGCCACCTGGGATGGAAAGAAACTCTTT. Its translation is CATWDGKKLF.

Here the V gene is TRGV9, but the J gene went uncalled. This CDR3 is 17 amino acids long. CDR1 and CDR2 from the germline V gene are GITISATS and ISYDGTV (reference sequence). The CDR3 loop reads CALWEVLQELGKEIKVF. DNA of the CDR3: TGTGCCTTGTGGGAGGTCTTACAAGAGTTGGGCAAAGAAATAAAGGTATTT.

The CDR3 DNA is TGTGCCTTGTGGGAGAGGTGGGAGTTGGGCAAAAAAATCAAGGTATTT. This codes for CALWERWELGKKIKVF. The chain is built from TRGV9 and TRGJP. The J gene, not given by TCRdb, was assigned here from a germline match of the nucleotide sequence. From germline, CDR1 is GITISATS and CDR2 ISYDGTV (reference sequence). Losses at the gene ends were 3 bases for V and 7 bases for J; bases not matched to a gene: 6. The CDR3 has 16 amino acids.

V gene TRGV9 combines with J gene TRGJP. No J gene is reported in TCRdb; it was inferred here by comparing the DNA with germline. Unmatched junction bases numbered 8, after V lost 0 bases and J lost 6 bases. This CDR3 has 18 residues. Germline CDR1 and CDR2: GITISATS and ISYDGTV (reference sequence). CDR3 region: CALWEVAPLELGKKIKVF. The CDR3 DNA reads TGTGCCTTGTGGGAGGTGGCCCCCTTAGAGTTGGGCAAAAAAATCAAGGTATTT.

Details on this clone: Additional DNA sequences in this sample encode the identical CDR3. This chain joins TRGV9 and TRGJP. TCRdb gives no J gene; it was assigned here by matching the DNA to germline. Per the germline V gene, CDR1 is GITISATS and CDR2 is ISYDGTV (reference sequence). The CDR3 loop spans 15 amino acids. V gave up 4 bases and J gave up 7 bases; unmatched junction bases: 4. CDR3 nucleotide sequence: TGTGCCTTGTGGGAAGAGGAGTTGGGCAAAAAAATCAAGGTATTT. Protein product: CALWEEELGKKIKVF.

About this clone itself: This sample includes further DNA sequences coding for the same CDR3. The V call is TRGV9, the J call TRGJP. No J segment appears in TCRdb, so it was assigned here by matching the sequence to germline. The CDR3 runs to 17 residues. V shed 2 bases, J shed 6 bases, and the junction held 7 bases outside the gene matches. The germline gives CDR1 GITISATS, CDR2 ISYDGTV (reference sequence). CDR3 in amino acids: CALWEDLRELGKKIKVF. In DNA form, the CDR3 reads TGTGCCTTGTGGGAGGATTTACGAGAGTTGGGCAAAAAAATCAAGGTATTT.

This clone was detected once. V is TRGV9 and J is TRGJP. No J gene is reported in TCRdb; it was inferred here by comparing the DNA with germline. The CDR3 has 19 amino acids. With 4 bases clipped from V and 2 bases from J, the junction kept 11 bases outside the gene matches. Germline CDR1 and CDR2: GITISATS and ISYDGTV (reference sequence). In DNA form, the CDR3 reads TGTGCCTTGTGGGACTTCGTGGGAAGGCAAGAGTTGGGCAAAAAAATCAAGGTATTT. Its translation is CALWDFVGRQELGKKIKVF.

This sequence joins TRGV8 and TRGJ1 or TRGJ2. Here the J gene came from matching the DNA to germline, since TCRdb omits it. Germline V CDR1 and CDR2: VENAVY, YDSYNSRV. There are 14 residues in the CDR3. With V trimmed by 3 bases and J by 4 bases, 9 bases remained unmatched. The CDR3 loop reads CATWDLKHYYKKLF. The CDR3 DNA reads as TGTGCCACCTGGGATCTCAAACACTATTATAAGAAACTCTTT.

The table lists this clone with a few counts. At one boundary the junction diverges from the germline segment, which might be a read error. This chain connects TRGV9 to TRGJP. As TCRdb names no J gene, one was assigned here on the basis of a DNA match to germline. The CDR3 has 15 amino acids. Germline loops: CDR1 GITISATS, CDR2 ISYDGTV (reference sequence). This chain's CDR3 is CALWKQELDKKIKVF. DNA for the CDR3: TGTGCCTTGTGGAAGCAAGAGTTGGACAAAAAAATCAAGGTATTT.

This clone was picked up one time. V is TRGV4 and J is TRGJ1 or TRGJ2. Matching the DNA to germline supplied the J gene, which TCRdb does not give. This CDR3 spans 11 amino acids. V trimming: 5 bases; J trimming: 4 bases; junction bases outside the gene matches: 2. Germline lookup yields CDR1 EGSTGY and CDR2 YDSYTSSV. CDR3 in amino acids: CATWGYYKKLF. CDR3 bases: TGTGCCACCTGGGGATATTATAAGAAACTCTTT.

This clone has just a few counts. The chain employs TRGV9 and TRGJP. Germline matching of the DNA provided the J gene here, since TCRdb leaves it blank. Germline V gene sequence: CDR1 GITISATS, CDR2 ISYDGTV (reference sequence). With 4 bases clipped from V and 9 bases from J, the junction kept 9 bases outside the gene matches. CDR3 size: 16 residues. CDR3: CALWDPRGLGKKIKVF. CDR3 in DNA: TGTGCCTTGTGGGACCCGAGGGGGTTGGGCAAAAAAATCAAGGTATTT.

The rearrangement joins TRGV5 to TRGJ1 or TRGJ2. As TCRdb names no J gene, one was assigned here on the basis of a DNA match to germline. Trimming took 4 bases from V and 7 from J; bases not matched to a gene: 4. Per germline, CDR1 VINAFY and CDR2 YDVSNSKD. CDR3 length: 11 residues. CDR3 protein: CATWEGYKKLF. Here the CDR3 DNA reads TGTGCCACCTGGGAAGGGTATAAGAAACTCTTT.

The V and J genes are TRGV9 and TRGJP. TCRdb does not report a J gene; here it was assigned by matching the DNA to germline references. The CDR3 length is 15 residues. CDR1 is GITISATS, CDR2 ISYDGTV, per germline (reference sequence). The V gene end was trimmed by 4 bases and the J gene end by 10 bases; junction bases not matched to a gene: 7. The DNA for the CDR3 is TGTGCCTTGTGGGATGAAGGATTGGGCAAAAAAATCAAGGTATTT. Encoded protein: CALWDEGLGKKIKVF.